This T cell receptor beta chain was obtained from a study of PD-1 blockade in classical Hodgkin lymphoma. Study at large: The nivolumab dose that patients received was 3 mg/kg, given intravenously every 2 weeks. Whole-study results and caveats: Some patients started nivolumab under 1 year after ASCT, and they were excluded. A significant rise in TCR diversity by C4D1 was seen for CD4+ but not CD8+ cells.

There was relapse after autologous stem cell transplantation in every patient, and there was variation in brentuximab vedotin exposure. The protocol was immunoSEQ multiplex PCR, while the TCRdb copy is restricted to in-frame clones and leaves out a portion. The profile covers tens of thousands of clones, with approximately 80% appearing a single time and around 8% taken by the ten largest. This clone was seen more than once but under ten times. Its antigen is not identified. This CDR3 spans 15 amino acids. With 4 bases removed from V and 2 bases from J, the gap between germline ends came to 12 bases. The V gene's germline CDR1 is LNHNV and CDR2 YYDKDF (reference sequence).

The TCR sequence derives from a human donor with classical Hodgkin lymphoma. The sequencing here drew on peripheral blood mononuclear cells (PBMCs), taken before the second cycle of nivolumab. The chain joins TRBV15 to TRBJ1-5; D not certain. The CDR3 spells CATSISGSGNQPQHF. DNA of the CDR3: TGTGCCACCAGCATCTCGGGAAGCGGCAATCAGCCCCAGCATTTT.